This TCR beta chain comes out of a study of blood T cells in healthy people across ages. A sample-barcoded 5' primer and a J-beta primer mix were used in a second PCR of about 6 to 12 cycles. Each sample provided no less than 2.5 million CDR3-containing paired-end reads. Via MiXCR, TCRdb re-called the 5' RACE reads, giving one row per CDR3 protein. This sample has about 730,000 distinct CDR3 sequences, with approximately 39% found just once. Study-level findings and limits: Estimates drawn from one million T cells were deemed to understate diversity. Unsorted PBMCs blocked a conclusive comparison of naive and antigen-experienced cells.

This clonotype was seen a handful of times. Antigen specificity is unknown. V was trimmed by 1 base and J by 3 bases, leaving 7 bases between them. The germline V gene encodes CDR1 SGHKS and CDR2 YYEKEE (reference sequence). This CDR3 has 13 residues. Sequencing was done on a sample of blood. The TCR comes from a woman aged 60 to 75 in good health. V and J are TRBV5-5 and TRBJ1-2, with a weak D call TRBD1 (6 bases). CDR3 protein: CASSLPGDYGYTF. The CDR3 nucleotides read TGTGCCAGCAGCTTGCCAGGGGACTATGGCTACACCTTC.